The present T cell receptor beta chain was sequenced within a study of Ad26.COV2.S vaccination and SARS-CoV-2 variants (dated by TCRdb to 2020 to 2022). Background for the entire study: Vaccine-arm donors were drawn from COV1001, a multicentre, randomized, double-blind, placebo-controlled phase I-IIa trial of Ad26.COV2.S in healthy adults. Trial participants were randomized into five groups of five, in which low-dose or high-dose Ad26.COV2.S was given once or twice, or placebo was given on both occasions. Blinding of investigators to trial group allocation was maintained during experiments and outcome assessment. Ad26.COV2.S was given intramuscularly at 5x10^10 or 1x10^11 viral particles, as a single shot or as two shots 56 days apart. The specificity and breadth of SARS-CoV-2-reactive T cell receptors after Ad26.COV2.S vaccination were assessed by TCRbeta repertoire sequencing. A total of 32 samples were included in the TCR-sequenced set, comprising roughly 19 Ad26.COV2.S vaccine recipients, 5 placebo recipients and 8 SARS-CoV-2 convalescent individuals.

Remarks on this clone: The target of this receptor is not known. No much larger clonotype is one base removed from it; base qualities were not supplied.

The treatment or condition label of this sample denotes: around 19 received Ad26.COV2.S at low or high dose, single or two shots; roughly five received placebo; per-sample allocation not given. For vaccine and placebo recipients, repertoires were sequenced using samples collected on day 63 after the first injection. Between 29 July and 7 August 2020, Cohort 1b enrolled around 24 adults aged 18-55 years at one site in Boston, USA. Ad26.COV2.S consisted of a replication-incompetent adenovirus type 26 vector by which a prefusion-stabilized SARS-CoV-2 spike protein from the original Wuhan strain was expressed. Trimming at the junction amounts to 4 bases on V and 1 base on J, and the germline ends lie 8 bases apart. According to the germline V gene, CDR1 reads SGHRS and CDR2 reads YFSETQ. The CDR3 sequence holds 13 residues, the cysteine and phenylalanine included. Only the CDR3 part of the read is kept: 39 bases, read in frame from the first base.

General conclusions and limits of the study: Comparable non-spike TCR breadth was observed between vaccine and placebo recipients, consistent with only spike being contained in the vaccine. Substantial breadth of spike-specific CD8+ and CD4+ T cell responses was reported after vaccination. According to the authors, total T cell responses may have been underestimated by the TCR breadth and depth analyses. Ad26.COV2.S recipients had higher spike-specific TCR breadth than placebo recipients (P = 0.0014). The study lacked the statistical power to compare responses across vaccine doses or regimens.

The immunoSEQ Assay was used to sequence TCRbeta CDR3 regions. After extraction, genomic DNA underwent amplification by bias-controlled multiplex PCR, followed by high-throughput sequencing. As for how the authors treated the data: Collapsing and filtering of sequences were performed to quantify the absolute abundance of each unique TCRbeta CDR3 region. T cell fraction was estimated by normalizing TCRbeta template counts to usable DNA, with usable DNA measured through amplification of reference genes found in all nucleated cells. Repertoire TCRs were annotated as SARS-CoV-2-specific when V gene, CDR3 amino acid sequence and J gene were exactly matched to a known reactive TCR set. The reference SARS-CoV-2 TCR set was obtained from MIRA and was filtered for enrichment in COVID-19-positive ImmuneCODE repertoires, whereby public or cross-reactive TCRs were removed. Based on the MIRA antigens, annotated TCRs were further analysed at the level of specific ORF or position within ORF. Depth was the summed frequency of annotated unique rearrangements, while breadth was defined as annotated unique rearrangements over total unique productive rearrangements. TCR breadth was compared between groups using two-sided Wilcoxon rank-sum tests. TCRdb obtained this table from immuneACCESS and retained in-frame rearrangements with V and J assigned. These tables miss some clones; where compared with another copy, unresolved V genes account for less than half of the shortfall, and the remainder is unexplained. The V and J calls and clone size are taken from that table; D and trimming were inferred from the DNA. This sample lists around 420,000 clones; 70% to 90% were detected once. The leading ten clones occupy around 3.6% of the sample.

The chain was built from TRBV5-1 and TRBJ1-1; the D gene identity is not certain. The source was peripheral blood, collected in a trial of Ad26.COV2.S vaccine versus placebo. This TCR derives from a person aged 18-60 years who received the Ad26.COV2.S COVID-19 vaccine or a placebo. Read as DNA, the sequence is TGCGCCAGCAGCCCCCTTAAGAACACTGAAGCTTTCTTT. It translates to CASSPLKNTEAFF.